Listed here are 31 T cell receptor beta chains from one sample, sequenced in a study of cytomegalovirus exposure and HLA in healthy donors. PCR primers comprised 60 Vbeta and 13 Jbeta primers. Assay used: immunoSEQ multiplex PCR; TCRdb lists only in-frame clones, some missing. The sample table includes around 130,000 clones. Sequenced input: PBMCs. All receptors derive from a woman aged 55-69 years in good health and CMV-seronegative.

The J gene is TRBJ1-5, the V gene TRBV2; 8 nucleotides align to TRBD1. The germline gives CDR1 SNHLY, CDR2 FYNNEI. Trimming removed 5 bases from V and 9 bases from J; junction bases left unmatched: 12. The CDR3 length is 15 residues. In nucleotides, the CDR3 is TGTGCCAGCAGTCCCGGGACAGGTGTCTGGGGGCCCCAGCATTTT. It is translated as CASSPGTGVWGPQHF.

The rearrangement joins TRBV11-3 to TRBJ2-5; unclear D gene. The V end lost 5 bases, the J end lost 7 bases, and 8 bases lay between the germline ends. Germline CDR1 SGHNT, CDR2 YENEEA. The CDR3 totals 11 residues. CDR3 region: CASSNGGTQYF. The CDR3 DNA sequence: TGTGCCAGCAGCAACGGTGGGACCCAGTACTTC.

The chain employs TRBV6-1 and TRBJ2-7, with 13 bases identical to TRBD2. The CDR3 is made up of 17 amino acids. Germline CDR1 is MNHNS and CDR2 is SASEGT. Losses at the gene ends were 4 bases for V and 3 bases for J; bases not matched to a gene: 9. The CDR3: CASSGGTSGASLYEQYF. CDR3 nucleotides: TGTGCCAGCAGTGGCGGGACTAGCGGGGCTTCCCTCTACGAGCAGTACTTC.

This chain links TRBV19 with TRBJ2-6; D is undetermined. CDR3 length equals 16 residues. CDR1 LNHDA and CDR2 SQIVND come from the germline V gene (reference sequence). V shed 4 bases and J shed 0 bases, with 10 bases lying between them. CDR3 protein: CASSTDTRSGANVLTF. The CDR3, as DNA: TGTGCCAGTAGTACCGACACCCGCTCTGGGGCCAACGTCCTGACTTTC.

V gene TRBV27 combines with J gene TRBJ2-1; possible D gene TRBD2, 5 bases. V lost 6 bases to trimming and J lost 2 bases, with 17 bases between them. The CDR3 loop spans 16 amino acids. CDR1 MNHEY and CDR2 SMNVEV come from the germline V gene (reference sequence). Written as DNA, the CDR3 is TGTGCCAGCAGCGGTCCCCTGCGGGCAACCTACAATGAGCAGTTCTTC. The encoded protein is CASSGPLRATYNEQFF.

The chain links TRBV15 to TRBJ1-2; D is possibly TRBD1 (6 bases). Trimming shortened V by 1 base and J by 0 bases, and 30 bases separated the two germline ends. The CDR3 loop spans 22 amino acids. Germline CDR1 is LNHNV and CDR2 is YYDKDF (reference sequence). CDR3 loop: CATSRGWAGAKMRTEANYGYTF. CDR3 nucleotides: TGTGCCACCAGCAGAGGGTGGGCGGGGGCGAAAATGCGGACAGAGGCTAACTATGGCTACACCTTC.

The genes are TRBV27 and TRBJ2-2; 8 bases match TRBD1. V lost 8 bases to trimming and J lost 4 bases; unmatched junction nucleotides: 6. The CDR3 covers 14 residues. Germline V gives CDR1 MNHEY, CDR2 SMNVEV (reference sequence). DNA for the CDR3: TGTGCCAGCCGACAGGGGCTGGGCACCGGGGAGCTGTTTTTT. Amino acid sequence: CASRQGLGTGELFF.

The genes are TRBV2 and TRBJ2-7, with a possible D match to TRBD1 (6 bases). Germline CDR1 reads SNHLY; CDR2 reads FYNNEI. V was clipped by 6 bases and J by 6 bases, with 18 bases between them. The CDR3 consists of 14 residues. CDR3 in amino acids: CASRGGPSVSEQYF. CDR3 nucleotide sequence: TGTGCCAGCAGAGGGGGACCGTCGGTCAGCGAGCAGTACTTC.

The chain is built from TRBV18 and TRBJ2-2; D not resolved. Germline V gene data show CDR1 as KGHSH and CDR2 as LQKENI. Trimming cost V 5 bases and J 4 bases, with 14 bases left between them. This CDR3 is built from 15 residues. CDR3 amino acids: CASSLTQAPTGELFF. The CDR3, as DNA: TGTGCCAGCTCATTAACGCAGGCGCCCACCGGGGAGCTGTTTTTT.

V usage is TRBV11-2 and J usage is TRBJ1-1, with TRBD1 identical over 7 bases. The CDR3 runs to 15 residues. CDR1 and CDR2 from the germline V gene are SGHAT and FQNNGV. The V segment lost 7 bases and the J segment 3 bases; nucleotides outside the gene matches: 11. The CDR3 sequence is CASTVGGRGDTEAFF. The CDR3 DNA follows: TGTGCCAGCACTGTAGGGGGCAGGGGTGACACTGAAGCTTTCTTT.

The chain uses TRBV19 and TRBJ2-2, with TRBD1 matching over 8 bases. Germline-derived CDR1 and CDR2 are LNHDA and SQIVND (reference sequence). The CDR3 loop spans 15 amino acids. The ends lost 5 bases at V and 9 bases at J; junction bases unmatched: 11. The CDR3 region is CASSPPGTGERELFF. CDR3 nucleotides: TGTGCCAGTAGTCCTCCCGGGACAGGTGAAAGGGAGCTGTTTTTT.

The V call is TRBV5-1, the J call TRBJ1-2, with D possibly TRBD1 on 6 matching bases. V was pared by 5 bases and J by 6 bases, with 14 bases between. Germline CDR1 and CDR2: SGHRS and YFSETQ. This CDR3 contains 13 residues. The chain's CDR3 is CASRPNRANGYTF. The CDR3 coding sequence is TGCGCCAGCAGGCCAAACAGGGCCAATGGCTACACCTTC.

J is TRBJ1-1 and V is TRBV27; 9 positions agree with TRBD1. V lost 6 bases and J lost 4; bases outside the gene matches: 3. This CDR3 has 13 amino acids. Per the germline V gene, CDR1 is MNHEY and CDR2 is SMNVEV (reference sequence). The CDR3 spells CASRGTGTTEAFF. CDR3 coding DNA: TGTGCCAGCAGGGGGACAGGGACCACTGAAGCTTTCTTT.

The chain carries TRBV6-5 and TRBJ1-5; tentative D call: TRBD1 (6 bases). CDR1 is MNHEY, CDR2 SVGAGI, per germline. The CDR3 loop spans 16 amino acids. Trimming stripped 4 bases from V and 6 bases from J, with 19 bases between. The CDR3 nucleotides read TGTGCCAGCAGTTTGTTTGCGTCAGGGGCCGGTCAGCCCCAGCATTTT. Residues: CASSLFASGAGQPQHF.

The rearrangement links TRBV7-2 to TRBJ1-1; D perhaps matches TRBD1 (6 bases). The CDR3 is 15 residues long. The germline V gene encodes CDR1 SGHTA and CDR2 FQGNSA. V lost 0 bases and J 1 base, leaving 9 bases between the germline ends. This chain's CDR3 is CASSLADRQNTEAFF. Written as DNA, the CDR3 is TGTGCCAGCAGCTTAGCGGACAGACAGAACACTGAAGCTTTCTTT.

The chain carries TRBV28 and TRBJ2-7; TRBD1 aligns across 7 bases. This CDR3 is 14 amino acids long. Germline CDR1 MDHEN, CDR2 SYDVKM. The J segment lost 3 bases and the V segment lost 6 bases, leaving 8 bases of the junction unmatched. CDR3 loop: CASSPGTVGYEQYF. The CDR3 coding sequence is TGTGCCAGCAGCCCCGGGACAGTTGGCTACGAGCAGTACTTC.

The chain employs TRBV7-3 and TRBJ1-1, with a possible D match to TRBD1 (5 bases). This CDR3 comprises 18 residues. Trimming cost V 5 bases and J 3 bases, with 25 bases left between them. The germline gives CDR1 SGHTA, CDR2 FQGTGA. The DNA for the CDR3 is TGTGCCAGCAGCACACTTCCGGGACTCCAACCCCAGGACACTGAAGCTTTCTTT. This encodes CASSTLPGLQPQDTEAFF.

The CDR3 sequence: CASRDPARGEGYTF. The CDR3 DNA reads as TGTGCCAGCAGGGACCCAGCACGGGGGGAAGGCTACACCTTC. The chain links TRBV6-5 to TRBJ1-2; TRBD1 might be the D (5 bases). The CDR3 covers 14 residues. The V gene lost 6 bases and the J gene lost 8 bases, with 19 bases spanning the gap. Germline V lookup: CDR1 MNHEY, CDR2 SVGAGI.

J is TRBJ1-5 and V is TRBV7-8, with 8 bases fitting TRBD1. The ends lost 7 bases at V and 7 bases at J; junction bases unmatched: 3. The CDR3 spans 12 residues. The germline V gene encodes CDR1 SGHVS and CDR2 FQNEAQ. The CDR3 sequence is CASTTGGQPQHF. The DNA of the CDR3 is TGTGCCAGCACCACAGGGGGACAGCCCCAGCATTTT.

The chain recombines TRBV7-3 with TRBJ1-6; D gene unclear. Germline V gene sequence: CDR1 SGHTA, CDR2 FQGTGA. V gave up 5 bases and J gave up 6 bases, with 20 bases separating them. This CDR3 contains 17 residues. The CDR3 loop is CASSPAVRGFPNSPLHF. CDR3 nucleotide sequence: TGTGCCAGCAGCCCGGCCGTTCGGGGATTTCCTAATTCACCCCTCCACTTT. The full variable domain, completed using reference TRBV7-3 and TRBJ1-6, is GAGVSQTPSNKVTEKGKYVELRCDPISGHTALYWYRQSLGQGPEFLIYFQGTGAADDSGLPNDRFFAVRPEGSVSTLKIQRTERGDSAVYLCASSPAVRGFPNSPLHFGNGTRLTVT.

J is TRBJ1-1 and V is TRBV7-3, with TRBD1 as a possible D gene (5 bases). The CDR3 extends over 15 amino acids. V dropped 5 bases and J dropped 2 bases, with 15 bases sitting between them. In germline, CDR1 is SGHTA, CDR2 FQGTGA. CDR3 protein: CASSLGAALNTEAFF. The CDR3, as DNA: TGTGCCAGCAGCCTTGGGGCGGCCCTTAACACTGAAGCTTTCTTT.

The CDR3 here is CASSLLGASEKLFF. CDR3 bases: TGTGCCAGCAGTTTATTGGGGGCGTCCGAAAAACTGTTTTTT. This chain joins TRBV28 and TRBJ1-4; D possibly corresponds to TRBD1 (6 bases). Trimming stripped 1 base from V and 8 bases from J, with 11 bases between. The CDR3 is 14 amino acids. Germline loops: CDR1 MDHEN, CDR2 SYDVKM.

This sequence joins TRBV28 and TRBJ2-1; 9 nucleotides align to TRBD2. After removal of 8 bases from V and 6 bases from J, the junction contained 5 bases not matched to a gene. CDR1 MDHEN and CDR2 SYDVKM come from the germline V gene. This CDR3 is built from 13 residues. The CDR3 protein is CASEREVINEQFF. CDR3 nucleotides: TGTGCCAGCGAGCGGGAGGTAATCAATGAGCAGTTCTTC.

The J gene is TRBJ2-1, the V gene TRBV9, with 11 bases lining up with TRBD2. CDR1 and CDR2 from the germline V gene are SGDLS and YYNGEE. With 3 bases clipped from V and 4 bases from J, the junction kept 3 bases outside the gene matches. This CDR3 has 15 residues. CDR3 coding DNA: TGTGCCAGCAGCGGGGGGACTAGCGGATACAATGAGCAGTTCTTC. Encoded protein: CASSGGTSGYNEQFF.

The rearrangement links TRBV27 to TRBJ2-7, with 10 bases identical to TRBD1. The germline V gene has CDR1 MNHEY and CDR2 SMNVEV (reference sequence). This CDR3 is 15 amino acids long. V gave up 0 bases and J gave up 4 bases; unmatched junction bases: 3. CDR3 nucleotide sequence: TGTGCCAGCAGTTTATCGGGGGGACAGGGGTACGAGCAGTACTTC. Translating it yields CASSLSGGQGYEQYF.

V and J are TRBV5-4 and TRBJ2-5; 9 bases fit TRBD2. Germline lookup yields CDR1 SGHNT and CDR2 YYREEE (reference sequence). The CDR3 contains 14 residues. V lost 4 bases and J lost 1; bases outside the gene matches: 2. The chain's CDR3 is CASSLRGGQETQYF. The CDR3, as DNA: TGTGCCAGCAGCCTGCGGGGGGGCCAAGAGACCCAGTACTTC.

The rearrangement joins TRBV30 to TRBJ1-1; no firm D call. Trimming took 2 bases from V and 2 from J, leaving 9 bases between them. Germline values: CDR1 GTSNPN, CDR2 SVGIG (reference sequence). The length of the CDR3 is 13 residues. The CDR3 DNA is TGTGCCTGGAGTAAACAGTTAAACACTGAAGCTTTCTTT. It is translated as CAWSKQLNTEAFF.

In DNA, the CDR3 is TGTGCCAGCAGCCCACAGGGCCCGTACACTGAAGCTTTCTTT. Its translation is CASSPQGPYTEAFF. V is TRBV2 and J is TRBJ1-1, with D possibly matching TRBD1 (6 bases). Germline V gene sequence: CDR1 SNHLY, CDR2 FYNNEI. The CDR3 is 14 residues long. V was clipped by 6 bases and J by 3 bases, with 14 bases between them.

The chain is built from TRBV5-5 and TRBJ2-7; 8 bases are shared with TRBD1. From germline, CDR1 is SGHKS and CDR2 YYEKEE (reference sequence). V lost 4 bases to trimming and J lost 4 bases; unmatched junction nucleotides: 10. This CDR3 comprises 15 residues. The CDR3 sequence: CASSGGRTGQYEQYF. Here the CDR3 DNA reads TGTGCCAGCAGCGGGGGCCGGACAGGGCAGTACGAGCAGTACTTC.

V is TRBV2 and J is TRBJ2-7; TRBD1 agrees at 7 bases. V lost 2 bases to trimming and J lost 3 bases; unmatched junction nucleotides: 7. Germline CDR1 and CDR2: SNHLY and FYNNEI. This CDR3 spans 15 amino acids. CDR3 coding DNA: TGTGCCAGCAGTGAACCAGGGGGTGGGCTCTACGAGCAGTACTTC. This translates into CASSEPGGGLYEQYF. Supplemented by reference TRBV2 and TRBJ2-7, the full variable domain reads EPEVTQTPSHQVTQMGQEVILRCVPISNHLYFYWYRQILGQKVEFLVSFYNNEISEKSEIFDDQFSVERPDGSNFTLKIRSTKLEDSAMYFCASSEPGGGLYEQYFGPGTRLTVT.

V usage is TRBV6-1 and J usage is TRBJ2-4, with D possibly matching TRBD2 (7 bases). Germline assignment: CDR1 MNHNS and CDR2 SASEGT. Trimming removed 1 base from V and 14 bases from J, with 24 bases in between. CDR3 length equals 16 residues. CDR3: CASSEGRGAGVSREYF. In nucleotides, the CDR3 is TGTGCCAGCAGTGAAGGTCGGGGGGCTGGAGTCAGCCGGGAGTACTTC.